The TCR beta chain described here comes from a study of blood T cell repertoires in COVID-19. As processed by the authors: Amplified reference gene primers provided the basis for estimating nucleated cell counts. Method: immunoSEQ multiplex PCR; TCRdb's copy keeps in-frame clones and lacks some. V, J and clone size derive from that table, while D and trimming were established from the DNA sequence. This table holds about 200,000 clones, 83% found once. Sequenced material: peripheral blood. The receptor's source is a woman aged 40 to 50 with active or convalescent COVID-19.

CDR3 loop: CASRQGSSLEGGYTF. CDR3 nucleotide sequence: TGTGCCAGCCGACAGGGGTCCTCTTTAGAGGGTGGCTACACCTTC. This rearrangement joins TRBV5-4 to TRBJ1-2, with 8 bases identical to TRBD1. The V and J ends lost 7 bases and 7 bases, in that order; junction bases with no gene match: 15. The CDR3 covers 15 residues. CDR1 SGHNT and CDR2 YYREEE come from the germline V gene (reference sequence).